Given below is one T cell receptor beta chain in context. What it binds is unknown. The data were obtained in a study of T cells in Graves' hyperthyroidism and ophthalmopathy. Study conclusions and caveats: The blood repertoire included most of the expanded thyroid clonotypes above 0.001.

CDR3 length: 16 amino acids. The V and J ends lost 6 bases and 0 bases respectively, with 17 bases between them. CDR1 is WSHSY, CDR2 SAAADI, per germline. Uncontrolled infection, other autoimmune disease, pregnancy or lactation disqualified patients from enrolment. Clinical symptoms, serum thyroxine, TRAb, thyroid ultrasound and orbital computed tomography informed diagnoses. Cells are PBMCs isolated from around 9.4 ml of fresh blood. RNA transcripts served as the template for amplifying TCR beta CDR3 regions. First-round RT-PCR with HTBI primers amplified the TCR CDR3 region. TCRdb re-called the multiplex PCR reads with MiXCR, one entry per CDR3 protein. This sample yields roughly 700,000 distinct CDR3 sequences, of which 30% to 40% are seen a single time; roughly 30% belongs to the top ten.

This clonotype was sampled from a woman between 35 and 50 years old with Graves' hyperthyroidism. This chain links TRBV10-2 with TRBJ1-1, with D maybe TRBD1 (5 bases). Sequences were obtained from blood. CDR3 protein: CASSQDWGNLNTEAFF. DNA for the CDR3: TGCGCCAGCAGCCAAGATTGGGGGAACTTGAACACTGAAGCTTTCTTT.